This T cell receptor beta chain was captured by sequencing in a study of T-cell reconstitution after alpha-beta-depleted transplantation in children. This clonotype was recorded many times. V gave up 5 bases and J gave up 6 bases, with 12 bases separating them. CDR1 SEHNR and CDR2 FQNEAQ come from the germline V gene (reference sequence). The CDR3 contains 13 residues. Library preparation (for TCRbeta) was performed with unique molecular identifiers. TCRdb itself ran the PCR reads through MiXCR, one entry per CDR3 protein. The table has some 290,000 distinct CDR3 sequences, almost 10% seen once. The TCR sequence derives from a human donor who donated a stem cell graft to a child with SCID. The V and J genes are TRBV7-9 and TRBJ2-3; D may be TRBD1 (5 bases). Sample: PBMCs from the stem cell graft donor, taken from the stem cell graft. CDR3 sequence: CASSGAPFDTQYF. The CDR3 DNA reads TGTGCCAGCAGCGGGGCCCCTTTCGATACGCAGTATTTT.